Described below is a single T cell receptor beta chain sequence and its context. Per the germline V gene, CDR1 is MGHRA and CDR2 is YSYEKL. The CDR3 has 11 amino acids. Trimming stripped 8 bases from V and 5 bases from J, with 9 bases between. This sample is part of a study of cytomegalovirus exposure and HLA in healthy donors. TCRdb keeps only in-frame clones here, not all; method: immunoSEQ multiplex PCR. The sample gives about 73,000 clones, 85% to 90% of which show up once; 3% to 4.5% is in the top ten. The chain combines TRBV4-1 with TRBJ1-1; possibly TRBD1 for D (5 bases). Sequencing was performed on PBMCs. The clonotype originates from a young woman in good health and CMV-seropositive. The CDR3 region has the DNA TGCGCCAGCGGGGCTGGGACTGAAGCTTTCTTT. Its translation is CASGAGTEAFF.